This T cell receptor beta chain was retrieved from a study of identical twins. Study-wide points: The study found that models underestimated out-of-frame TCR alpha sharing in monozygotic twins. Conclusions came from cross-sectional statistical analysis, not from following the same donors. A lower insertion count was a feature of abundant cord blood beta clonotypes, with no such feature in memory repertoires.

V trimming: 6 bases; J trimming: 2 bases; junction bases outside the gene matches: 9. Germline CDR1 is MNHNS and CDR2 is SASEGT. CDR3 length: 16 amino acids. From the 5' RACE reads, TCRdb called clonotypes with MiXCR, one entry per CDR3 protein. The sample has 500,000 to 650,000 distinct CDR3 sequences; approximately 20% are singletons. Note on this clonotype: Antigen unknown.

The sample also formed part of further work on yellow fever vaccine responses in identical twins. That source notes: Twins reportedly had a vaccine T cell response that seemed partly convergent, partly personalized.

Material: CD4+ T cells sorted from blood. V is TRBV6-1 and J is TRBJ2-1; 8 bases are a match to TRBD2. The clonotype originates from a woman in her late teens or twenties in good health. The CDR3 DNA sequence: TGTGCCAGCAGGTCCCCCCGGGGGGGTGCCTACAATGAGCAGTTCTTC. This gives the protein CASRSPRGGAYNEQFF.